These 21 T cell receptor beta chains came from one sample sequenced in a study of long-term antiretroviral therapy in people with HIV. They ran version v3.0 of the immunoSEQ assay at survey level. Clones were sequenced by immunoSEQ multiplex PCR, and TCRdb holds only the in-frame ones, with some missing. The sample carries more than 10,000 clones, 75% to 80% recorded once. Sequences were derived from unsorted PBMCs, sampled 0.5 years before starting antiretroviral therapy. These receptors originate from a woman in her thirties or forties with HIV.

The V and J genes are TRBV7-9 and TRBJ1-2, with TRBD1 identical over 12 bases. Germline trimming cut 4 bases from V and 7 bases from J; bases unmatched to any gene: 4. The CDR3 spans 14 residues. CDR1 and CDR2 (germline): SEHNR, FQNEAQ (reference sequence). The CDR3 bases are TGTGCCAGCAGCTCTGGGACAGGGGGCCTTGGCTACACCTTC. Translation gives CASSSGTGGLGYTF.

This chain joins TRBV29-1 and TRBJ1-1, with D unclear. This CDR3 has 11 residues. V lost 5 bases and J lost 6, with 10 bases in between. Germline lookup yields CDR1 SQVTM and CDR2 ANQGSEA. The CDR3 sequence is CSVSQVPEAFF. The CDR3 bases are TGCAGCGTTTCCCAGGTCCCTGAAGCTTTCTTT.

The rearrangement uses TRBV7-9 and TRBJ2-7; D is possibly TRBD1 (6 bases). Germline V CDR1 and CDR2: SEHNR, FQNEAQ (reference sequence). V was pared by 7 bases and J by 3 bases, with 13 bases between. The CDR3 length is 13 residues. As DNA, the CDR3 is TGTGCCAGCACCCCAGGGGTTGGCTACGAGCAGTACTTC. Its translation is CASTPGVGYEQYF.

The chain recombines TRBV6-5 with TRBJ1-2; tentative D call: TRBD1 (6 bases). The CDR3 is 14 amino acids. V was pared by 7 bases and J by 0 bases, with 12 bases between. Germline CDR1 MNHEY, CDR2 SVGAGI. CDR3 nucleotides: TGTGCCAGCAATGCAGGGGACACTAACTATGGCTACACCTTC. This gives the protein CASNAGDTNYGYTF.

V is TRBV30 and J is TRBJ2-6; D call uncertain. The CDR3 is made up of 14 amino acids. Looked up from germline, CDR1 is GTSNPN and CDR2 is SVGIG (reference sequence). With 1 base removed from V and 1 base from J, the gap between germline ends came to 5 bases. CDR3 sequence (DNA): TGTGCCTGGAGTGAAGGTTCTGGGGCCAACGTCCTGACTTTC. It is translated as CAWSEGSGANVLTF.

The J gene is TRBJ2-7, the V gene TRBV5-1; D call uncertain. CDR1 is SGHRS and CDR2 is YFSETQ in the germline V gene. This CDR3 spans 13 amino acids. Trimming cost V 0 bases and J 6 bases, with 10 bases left between them. The CDR3 loop is CASSLVPTGEQYF. As DNA, the CDR3 is TGCGCCAGCAGCTTGGTTCCTACGGGCGAGCAGTACTTC.

This chain joins TRBV10-1 and TRBJ2-7; no firm D call. The CDR3 sequence is 15 residues long. Trimming cost V 6 bases and J 0 bases, with 15 bases left between them. Per germline, CDR1 WNHNN and CDR2 SYGVQD (reference sequence). The CDR3 nucleotides are TGCGCCAGCAGCGACGGCGCGTCCGGCTCCTACGAGCAGTACTTC. It yields the protein CASSDGASGSYEQYF.

The chain joins TRBV2 to TRBJ1-3, with a possible D match to TRBD1 (6 bases). CDR3 length: 12 residues. Trimming stripped 1 base from V and 8 bases from J, with 6 bases between. Germline V CDR1 and CDR2: SNHLY, FYNNEI. The CDR3 DNA follows: TGTGCCAGCAGTGAAGAGGGGGACACCATATATTTT. Its translation is CASSEEGDTIYF.

This clone occurred a few times. V is TRBV13 and J is TRBJ1-1; D possibly corresponds to TRBD1 (6 bases). Trimming pared 3 bases from V and 0 bases from J, leaving 11 bases between. Per the germline V gene, CDR1 is PRHDT and CDR2 is FYEKMQ (reference sequence). This CDR3 region has 15 residues. In DNA form, the CDR3 reads TGTGCCAGCAGCTTCCAGGGGTATTTGAACACTGAAGCTTTCTTT. This encodes CASSFQGYLNTEAFF.

The chain joins TRBV27 to TRBJ2-1, with D perhaps matching TRBD1 (5 bases). V lost 4 bases and J 0 bases, leaving 13 bases between the germline ends. The CDR3 contains 16 residues. Per the germline V gene, CDR1 is MNHEY and CDR2 is SMNVEV (reference sequence). The chain's CDR3 is CASSSRTQFSYNEQFF. The CDR3, as DNA: TGTGCCAGCAGTTCTCGGACACAATTCTCCTACAATGAGCAGTTCTTC.

The chain links TRBV5-6 to TRBJ1-1; TRBD1 matches at 10 bases. The CDR3 contains 16 residues. Germline trimming cut 0 bases from V and 4 bases from J; bases unmatched to any gene: 6. Germline CDR1 reads SGHDT; CDR2 reads YYEEEE. CDR3: CASSLGQGAGGTEAFF. CDR3 DNA: TGTGCCAGCAGCTTGGGACAGGGGGCAGGAGGCACTGAAGCTTTCTTT.

The chain links TRBV5-6 to TRBJ2-7; D is unclear. CDR1 and CDR2 (germline): SGHDT, YYEEEE. V was pared by 0 bases and J by 0 bases, with 10 bases between. CDR3 length: 15 amino acids. CDR3 nucleotide sequence: TGTGCCAGCAGCTTGGATGGCAGACTCTCCTACGAGCAGTACTTC. This sequence encodes CASSLDGRLSYEQYF. The full variable domain, with the rest looked up from reference TRBV5-6 and TRBJ2-7, is DAGVTQSPTHLIKTRGQQVTLRCSPKSGHDTVSWYQQALGQGPQFIFQYYEEEERQRGNFPDRFSGHQFPNYSSELNVNALLLGDSALYLCASSLDGRLSYEQYFGPGTRLTVT.

This clone was seen a handful of times. This chain joins TRBV11-2 and TRBJ1-5; 8 bases fit TRBD1. This CDR3 is 15 amino acids long. The V gene's germline CDR1 is SGHAT and CDR2 FQNNGV. After removal of 4 bases from V and 4 bases from J, the junction contained 6 bases not matched to a gene. For the CDR3, the DNA is TGTGCCAGCAGCTCATCCGGGACAGGTAATCAGCCCCAGCATTTT. Amino acids: CASSSSGTGNQPQHF.

This chain uses TRBV6-1 with TRBJ1-5; D gene unclear. The germline CDR1 and CDR2 sequences are MNHNS and SASEGT. This CDR3 comprises 16 residues. V dropped 3 bases and J dropped 0 bases, with 12 bases sitting between them. CDR3 in amino acids: CASSDEAGVSNQPQHF. The CDR3 nucleotides read TGTGCCAGCAGTGATGAGGCAGGAGTTAGCAATCAGCCCCAGCATTTT.

This clone qualifies as medium-sized. This chain joins TRBV28 and TRBJ2-7, with no clear D. This CDR3 is built from 12 residues. CDR1 is MDHEN and CDR2 is SYDVKM in the germline V gene. V was trimmed by 2 bases and J by 3 bases, leaving 5 bases between them. The CDR3 coding sequence is TGTGCCAGCAGTTTAGATGACTACGAGCAGTACTTC. This sequence encodes CASSLDDYEQYF.

This clone was seen only once. The rearrangement links TRBV19 to TRBJ2-7; D is uncertain. The CDR3 runs 14 residues. Germline loops: CDR1 LNHDA, CDR2 SQIVND (reference sequence). Trimming shortened V by 3 bases and J by 5 bases, and 14 bases separated the two germline ends. CDR3 DNA sequence: TGTGCCAGTAGTATTACAGCCGGTTGGAACGAGCAGTACTTC. Translation: CASSITAGWNEQYF. The variable domain in full, completed from reference TRBV19 and TRBJ2-7, reads DGGITQSPKYLFRKEGQNVTLSCEQNLNHDAMYWYRQDPGQGLRLIYYSQIVNDFQKGDIAEGYSVSREKKESFPLTVTSAQKNPTAFYLCASSITAGWNEQYFGPGTRLTVT.

This clone was seen only once. The chain couples TRBV27 to TRBJ2-7; TRBD2 agrees at 8 bases. The CDR3 covers 16 residues. V trimming: 3 bases; J trimming: 7 bases; junction bases outside the gene matches: 14. CDR1 is MNHEY and CDR2 is SMNVEV in the germline V gene (reference sequence). The CDR3 here is CASSFLGGTSITEQYF. The CDR3 bases are TGTGCCAGCAGTTTCCTTGGAGGGACTAGTATTACGGAGCAGTACTTC.

This clone was observed a single time. The V and J genes are TRBV19 and TRBJ1-1; 9 bases fit TRBD1. The CDR3 sequence is 15 residues long. Germline assignment: CDR1 LNHDA and CDR2 SQIVND (reference sequence). The V segment lost 3 bases and the J segment 3 bases; nucleotides outside the gene matches: 5. The CDR3 coding sequence is TGTGCCAGTAGTATTATCCGGACAGGGGACACTGAAGCTTTCTTT. This gives the protein CASSIIRTGDTEAFF.

This chain connects TRBV29-1 to TRBJ1-4; D might be TRBD1 (6 bases). This CDR3 has 12 residues. The germline gives CDR1 SQVTM, CDR2 ANQGSEA. V lost 8 bases to trimming and J lost 8 bases, with 15 bases between them. The CDR3 region is CSRGGAREKLFF. As DNA, the CDR3 is TGCAGCCGGGGGGGGGCGCGGGAAAAACTGTTTTTT.

This clone was counted a few times. V gene TRBV4-2 combines with J gene TRBJ1-6; unclear D gene. CDR1 and CDR2 (germline): LGHNA, YNFKEQ. Trimming pared 0 bases from V and 2 bases from J, leaving 8 bases between. This CDR3 comprises 16 residues. CDR3 in DNA: TGTGCCAGCAGCCAAGAAGGCAGAACCTATAATTCACCCCTCCACTTT. Protein sequence: CASSQEGRTYNSPLHF.

The chain employs TRBV5-1 and TRBJ1-1; 9 bases align to TRBD1. Germline loops: CDR1 SGHRS, CDR2 YFSETQ. The CDR3 contains 15 residues. V lost 4 bases, J lost 4 bases, and 8 bases stayed unmatched. The CDR3 bases are TGCGCCAGCAGCCCGGGGACAGGGATCGGCACTGAAGCTTTCTTT. Its protein product is CASSPGTGIGTEAFF.